The 3 T cell receptor beta chains given below trace back to one sample, sequenced in a study of naive and memory T cell subsets. Both TRBC1 and TRBC2 were covered by a beta constant-region primer of two equimolar oligonucleotides. One entry per CDR3 protein, called by TCRdb with MiXCR from the UMI-ligation and nested PCR reads. The sample shows more than 35,000 distinct CDR3 sequences, 10% to 15% of them seen only once. Sequencing was performed on effector memory CD4+ T cells from blood. The subset is: effector memory, CD45RA- CD27-. The receptors here all came from a human donor in good health.

The rearrangement uses TRBV12-3 or TRBV12-4 and TRBJ2-5, with D perhaps matching TRBD1 (7 bases). V gave up 3 bases and J gave up 5 bases, with 16 bases separating them. The CDR3 length is 15 residues. CDR3 in DNA: TGTGCCAGCAGTTTGGCAGGGGGGTCAGGGGAGACCCAGTACTTC. Amino acids: CASSLAGGSGETQYF.

This clonotype has a handful of counts. The chain uses TRBV7-2 and TRBJ2-6, with TRBD2 as a possible D gene (5 bases). There are 15 residues in the CDR3. V lost 5 bases and J lost 2, with 10 bases in between. Germline lookup yields CDR1 SGHTA and CDR2 FQGNSA. CDR3 protein: CASSPPGAGANVLTF. Written as DNA, the CDR3 is TGTGCCAGCAGCCCCCCCGGGGCTGGGGCCAACGTCCTGACTTTC.

The chain recombines TRBV20-1 with TRBJ2-1, with 7 bases identical to TRBD1. Germline V CDR1 and CDR2: DFQATT, SNEGSKA (reference sequence). The ends lost 3 bases at V and 7 bases at J; junction bases unmatched: 18. This CDR3 has 17 residues. Written as DNA, the CDR3 is TGCAGTGCTAGGACACCCTGGACAGGTGACGCTGGTAATGAGCAGTTCTTC. Translation gives CSARTPWTGDAGNEQFF.